These 15 T cell receptor beta chains originate from one sample sequenced in a study of shared clonotypes between healthy human individuals. TCRdb keeps only in-frame clones here, not all; method: immunoSEQ multiplex PCR. The sample shows roughly 1.5 million clones, 95% to 99% of them seen only once. Sample: naive CD4+ T cells sorted from blood. Subset: CD45RA+ positively selected. These receptor sequences come from a man younger than 45 in good health.

A word on this clone: Other DNA sequences in the same sample also yield this CDR3. The chain links TRBV18 to TRBJ2-7; 7 positions agree with TRBD2. The CDR3 extends over 14 amino acids. Germline V gene data show CDR1 as KGHSH and CDR2 as LQKENI. J lost 2 bases, V lost 3 bases, and 4 bases had no gene match. CDR3 sequence (DNA): TGTGCCAGCTCACCGGACCGGGGGGCCTACGAGCAGTACTTC. This translates into CASSPDRGAYEQYF.

The J gene is TRBJ2-7, the V gene TRBV7-6; D might be TRBD2 (5 bases). Germline V CDR1 and CDR2: SGHVS, FNYEAQ. Trimming removed 1 base at V and 7 bases at J, with 11 bases between. CDR3 length: 13 residues. The CDR3 DNA reads TGTGCCAGCAGCTTAGTAGTCTCGGGGGAGCAGTACTTC. Protein: CASSLVVSGEQYF.

The chain recombines TRBV11-2 with TRBJ2-1, with 8 bases lining up with TRBD1. V was pared by 7 bases and J by 5 bases, with 4 bases of the junction left unmatched. In germline, CDR1 is SGHAT, CDR2 FQNNGV. The CDR3 is made up of 13 amino acids. The CDR3 DNA follows: TGTGCCAGCAACGACAGGGGCCACAATGAGCAGTTCTTC. Translation: CASNDRGHNEQFF.

The chain couples TRBV5-1 to TRBJ2-1, with D perhaps TRBD2 (5 bases). The CDR3 is made up of 13 amino acids. CDR1 and CDR2 (germline): SGHRS, YFSETQ. V gave up 4 bases and J gave up 6 bases, with 11 bases separating them. CDR3 bases: TGCGCCAGCAGCCGCCGGGATCGCAATGAGCAGTTCTTC. Protein product: CASSRRDRNEQFF. The whole variable domain, filled in from reference TRBV5-1 and TRBJ2-1, reads KAGVTQTPRYLIKTRGQQVTLSCSPISGHRSVSWYQQTPGQGLQFLFEYFSETQRNKGNFPGRFSGRQFSNSRSEMNVSTLELGDSALYLCASSRRDRNEQFFGPGTRLTVL.

V and J are TRBV19 and TRBJ1-2; D remains ambiguous. V lost 3 bases, J lost 8 bases, and 10 bases lay in between. The germline CDR1 and CDR2 sequences are LNHDA and SQIVND (reference sequence). The CDR3 has 12 amino acids. The CDR3: CASSISNGGYTF. The CDR3 DNA sequence: TGTGCCAGTAGTATTTCCAATGGGGGCTACACCTTC.

The rearrangement joins TRBV18 to TRBJ1-5, with TRBD1 as a possible D gene (5 bases). V gave up 2 bases and J gave up 0 bases, with 11 bases separating them. This CDR3 is built from 16 residues. CDR1 and CDR2 from the germline V gene are KGHSH and LQKENI. CDR3 bases: TGTGCCAGCTCACCAGGGACCGGGAATAGCAATCAGCCCCAGCATTTT. Protein: CASSPGTGNSNQPQHF. Complete variable domain (other parts from reference TRBV18 and TRBJ1-5): NAGVMQNPRHLVRRRGQEARLRCSPMKGHSHVYWYRQLPEEGLKFMVYLQKENIIDESGMPKERFSAEFPKEGPSILRIQQVVRGDSAAYFCASSPGTGNSNQPQHFGDGTRLSIL.

This chain joins TRBV29-1 and TRBJ2-4; weak D call: TRBD1 (5 bases). The CDR3 spans 12 residues. The V end lost 3 bases, the J end lost 7 bases, and 10 bases lay between the germline ends. Looked up from germline, CDR1 is SQVTM and CDR2 is ANQGSEA. The CDR3 nucleotides are TGCAGCGTTGAGACAGCGACGAACATTCAGTACTTC. It encodes CSVETATNIQYF.

The genes are TRBV5-4 and TRBJ2-2; TRBD1 matches 8 bases. V gave up 4 bases and J gave up 2 bases; unmatched junction bases: 4. This CDR3 comprises 15 residues. The germline V gene has CDR1 SGHNT and CDR2 YYREEE (reference sequence). The CDR3 sequence is CASSRQGINTGELFF. DNA for the CDR3: TGTGCCAGCAGCCGACAGGGGATTAACACCGGGGAGCTGTTTTTT. Together with reference TRBV5-4 and TRBJ2-2, the CDR3 gives the full variable domain: ETGVTQSPTHLIKTRGQQVTLRCSSQSGHNTVSWYQQALGQGPQFIFQYYREEENGRGNFPPRFSGLQFPNYSSELNVNALELDDSALYLCASSRQGINTGELFFGEGSRLTVL.

This clone is a singleton in its sample. CDR3 DNA: TGTGCCAGCAGCGTAGATCTAGGGTCTGGAAACACCATATATTTT. It translates to CASSVDLGSGNTIYF. The rearrangement links TRBV9 to TRBJ1-3; D call uncertain. This CDR3 is 15 amino acids long. The germline CDR1 and CDR2 sequences are SGDLS and YYNGEE. Trimming shortened V by 0 bases and J by 1 base, and 8 bases separated the two germline ends.

The genes are TRBV6-1 and TRBJ2-3, with TRBD1 identical over 9 bases. Losses at the gene ends were 4 bases for V and 2 bases for J; bases not matched to a gene: 10. CDR1 is MNHNS, CDR2 SASEGT, per germline. The CDR3 covers 17 residues. The CDR3 bases are TGTGCCAGCAGTGCTTTAACAGGGGGCCGGCTCACAGATACGCAGTATTTT. The encoded protein is CASSALTGGRLTDTQYF.

This chain connects TRBV6-5 to TRBJ1-5; 8 bases are a match to TRBD1. The CDR3 covers 14 residues. Losses at the gene ends were 10 bases for V and 6 bases for J; bases not matched to a gene: 11. CDR1 MNHEY and CDR2 SVGAGI come from the germline V gene. CDR3 nucleotides: TGTGCCACCGGAAGAGACCAGGGGGCTCAGCCCCAGCATTTT. The encoded protein is CATGRDQGAQPQHF.

The chain links TRBV9 to TRBJ2-1; D is unresolved. Germline CDR1 SGDLS, CDR2 YYNGEE. Between the trimmed V and J ends, which lost 0 bases and 5 bases, there was a span of 12 bases. The length of the CDR3 is 15 residues. The CDR3 DNA is TGTGCCAGCAGCGTAGAGCCTTACCCCAACAATGAGCAGTTCTTC. This gives the protein CASSVEPYPNNEQFF.

V and J are TRBV4-2 and TRBJ2-1; 7 bases are shared with TRBD1. V gave up 3 bases and J gave up 3 bases; unmatched junction bases: 5. This CDR3 region has 15 residues. Germline CDR1 is LGHNA and CDR2 is YNFKEQ. The CDR3 DNA reads as TGTGCCAGCAGCCAGCCTACAGGGGACTACAATGAGCAGTTCTTC. It encodes CASSQPTGDYNEQFF.

The V call is TRBV4-3, the J call TRBJ2-1, with D possibly called TRBD1 or TRBD2 (5 bases each). This CDR3 comprises 16 residues. Trimming shortened V by 0 bases and J by 1 base, and 10 bases separated the two germline ends. Germline V CDR1 and CDR2: LGHNA, YSLEER. CDR3 sequence reads: CASSQEGRASYNEQFF. CDR3 DNA: TGCGCCAGCAGCCAAGAGGGGCGGGCATCCTACAATGAGCAGTTCTTC.

This clone is a singleton in its sample. The chain joins TRBV7-9 to TRBJ2-3; 7 positions agree with TRBD2. Germline trimming cut 2 bases from V and 2 bases from J; bases unmatched to any gene: 10. The CDR3 has 17 residues. Germline V lookup: CDR1 SEHNR, CDR2 FQNEAQ (reference sequence). The CDR3 sequence: CASSLPRGEDNTDTQYF. For the CDR3, the DNA is TGTGCCAGCAGCTTACCCCGGGGGGAGGACAACACAGATACGCAGTATTTT.